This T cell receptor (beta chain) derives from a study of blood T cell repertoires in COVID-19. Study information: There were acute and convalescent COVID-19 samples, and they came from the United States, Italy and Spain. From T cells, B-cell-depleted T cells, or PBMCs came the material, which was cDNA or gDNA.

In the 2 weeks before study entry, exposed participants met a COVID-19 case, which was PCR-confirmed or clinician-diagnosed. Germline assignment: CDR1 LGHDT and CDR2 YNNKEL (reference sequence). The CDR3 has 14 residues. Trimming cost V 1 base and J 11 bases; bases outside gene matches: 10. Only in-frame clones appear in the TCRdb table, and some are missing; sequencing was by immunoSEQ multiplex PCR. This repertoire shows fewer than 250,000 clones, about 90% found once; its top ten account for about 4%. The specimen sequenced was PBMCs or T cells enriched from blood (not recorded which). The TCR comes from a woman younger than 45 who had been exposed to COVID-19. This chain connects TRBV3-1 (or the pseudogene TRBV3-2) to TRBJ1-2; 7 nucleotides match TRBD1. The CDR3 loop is CASSQVDRAARYTF. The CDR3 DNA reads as TGTGCCAGCAGCCAAGTAGACAGGGCCGCGCGGTACACCTTC.